Reported below is one T cell receptor (beta chain). This CDR3 contains 13 residues. Germline-derived CDR1 and CDR2 are ENHRY and SYGVKD. With V trimmed by 9 bases and J by 6 bases, 8 bases remained unmatched. Original data processing: Estimation of nucleated cell counts relied on the amplification of reference gene primers. Some clones are missing from TCRdb's copy, which holds only in-frame ones; the method was immunoSEQ multiplex PCR. D and trimming come from the DNA, and the V and J calls and clone size come from that table. Of some 200,000 clones listed, around 83% are singletons. The sample is drawn from a study of blood T cell repertoires in COVID-19. On the study more broadly: Samples came from the United States, Italy and Spain, spanning acute and convalescent COVID-19. PBMCs, B-cell-depleted T cells, or T cells provided the cDNA or gDNA that made up the material.

What was sequenced was peripheral blood. The source is a woman aged 60-75 years with acute or convalescent COVID-19. The V and J genes are TRBV10-3 and TRBJ2-3; 8 bases align to TRBD2. CDR3 nucleotides: TGTGCCATTCAAGGACTAGCCGAGGATACGCAGTATTTT. Its protein is CAIQGLAEDTQYF.